This TCR beta chain derives from a study of PD-1 blockade in classical Hodgkin lymphoma. Clones were sequenced by immunoSEQ multiplex PCR, and TCRdb holds only the in-frame ones, with some missing. Here the sample spans around 90,000 clones, more than 70% being singletons. A remark on this clone: The antigen remains undetermined.

The CDR3 extends over 13 amino acids. Germline values: CDR1 SQVTM, CDR2 ANQGSEA. V was clipped by 4 bases and J by 3 bases, with 12 bases between them. Study-wide findings and caveats: Diminished baseline TCR diversity has been reported in newly diagnosed patients relative to healthy donors. Complete responders entered with baseline diversity on par with newly diagnosed patients, the results showed.

The time point denotes: cycle 4 day 1 (C4D1), after 6 weeks of nivolumab. Every patient had relapsed following autologous stem cell transplantation, and cohorts differed in brentuximab vedotin exposure. This receptor was obtained from a human donor with classical Hodgkin lymphoma. This chain links TRBV29-1 with TRBJ1-1; D uncertain. The starting material was peripheral blood mononuclear cells (PBMCs), obtained before the fourth cycle of nivolumab. In DNA, the CDR3 is TGCAGCGTTGGCCCAACTGGGGACACTGAAGCTTTCTTT. Its translation is CSVGPTGDTEAFF. Together with reference TRBV29-1 and TRBJ1-1, the CDR3 gives the full variable domain: SAVISQKPSRDICQRGTSLTIQCQVDSQVTMMFWYRQQPGQSLTLIATANQGSEATYESGFVIDKFPISRPNLTFSTLTVSNMSPEDSSIYLCSVGPTGDTEAFFGQGTRLTVV.